Below, 31 T cell receptor beta chains from the same sample are listed, as sequenced in a study of response to subunit inactivated influenza vaccine. Each CDR3 protein gets one entry after TCRdb re-called the RT-PCR reads with MiXCR. The sample includes more than 600,000 distinct CDR3 sequences, less than 20% of them seen just once. Material: PBMCs from blood, obtained roughly 5 days after vaccination. Receptor source: a man in his fifties or sixties who received an inactivated influenza vaccine.

The V and J genes are TRBV25-1 and TRBJ1-4; the match to TRBD1 covers 7 bases. Trimming removed 6 bases from V and 9 bases from J; junction bases left unmatched: 13. The CDR3 covers 15 residues. Germline V lookup: CDR1 MGHDK, CDR2 SYGVNS. The CDR3 region is CASSITGTEGKKLFF. The DNA of the CDR3 is TGTGCCAGCAGCATAACAGGGACAGAGGGAAAAAAACTGTTTTTT.

The genes are TRBV21-1 and TRBJ2-7. TRBV21-1 is labeled a pseudogene. CDR3 length: 13 residues. The CDR3 reads CASSKFVSGEQYF. Written as DNA, the CDR3 is TGTGCCAGCAGCAAATTTGTTAGTGGTGAGCAGTACTTC.

This clonotype was detected only a few times. The J gene is TRBJ2-1, the V gene TRBV6-2 or TRBV6-3; no reliable D call. Germline CDR1 and CDR2: MNHEY and SVGEGT. Trimming cost V 6 bases and J 4 bases, with 10 bases left between them. CDR3 length: 13 residues. Written as DNA, the CDR3 is TGTGCCAGCAGATCTAACAATTACAATGAGCAGTTCTTC. This sequence encodes CASRSNNYNEQFF.

This clonotype appeared a few times. V usage is TRBV6-5 and J usage is TRBJ2-2, with 9 bases identical to TRBD1. V was pared by 1 base and J by 5 bases, with 8 bases of the junction left unmatched. The CDR3 has 17 residues. In germline, CDR1 is MNHEY, CDR2 SVGAGI. The chain's CDR3 is CASSYFPRDRVTGELFF. The CDR3 DNA is TGTGCCAGCAGTTACTTTCCCCGGGACAGGGTGACCGGGGAGCTGTTTTTT.

The chain has TRBV10-3 and TRBJ2-1; D unresolved. V shed 2 bases and J shed 10 bases, with 15 bases lying between them. The CDR3 sequence is 14 residues long. CDR1 and CDR2 from the germline V gene are ENHRY and SYGVKD. The DNA of the CDR3 is TGTGCCATCAGTGAGGGCGGCCCCCTGCACGAGCAGTTCTTC. As protein: CAISEGGPLHEQFF.

This clonotype was recorded a few times. The chain joins TRBV3-1 to TRBJ2-5; D unclear. Germline V gene data show CDR1 as LGHDT and CDR2 as YNNKEL (reference sequence). This CDR3 comprises 13 residues. The ends were cut back, 8 bases at V and 2 bases at J, with 12 bases in the middle. CDR3 bases: TGTGCCAGCGGTAACAGTTTACAAGAGACCCAGTACTTC. Amino acid sequence: CASGNSLQETQYF.

In its sample, this clonotype was seen a few times. This chain links TRBV20-1 with TRBJ2-7, with 9 bases identical to TRBD1. The CDR3 loop spans 15 amino acids. Trimming took 0 bases from V and 4 from J; bases not matched to a gene: 7. The germline gives CDR1 DFQATT, CDR2 SNEGSKA (reference sequence). The CDR3 sequence: CSARDSGTGWYEQYF. CDR3 sequence (DNA): TGCAGTGCTAGAGACTCCGGGACAGGGTGGTACGAGCAGTACTTC.

This clonotype was counted only a few times. The rearrangement links TRBV20-1 to TRBJ2-2; either TRBD1 or TRBD2 may supply D (5 bases each). The germline CDR1 and CDR2 sequences are DFQATT and SNEGSKA (reference sequence). This CDR3 spans 15 amino acids. The V and J ends lost 1 base and 0 bases respectively, with 9 bases between them. CDR3 residues: CSARGGTSNTGELFF. The CDR3 DNA reads TGCAGTGCTAGAGGAGGGACCTCGAACACCGGGGAGCTGTTTTTT.

This clonotype was observed once. This chain links TRBV6-1 with TRBJ2-3, with 12 bases aligning to TRBD2. Trimming cost V 0 bases and J 5 bases; bases outside gene matches: 9. CDR3 size: 18 residues. In germline, CDR1 is MNHNS, CDR2 SASEGT. CDR3 in DNA: TGTGCCAGCAGTGAAGCTTGGTCTAGCGGGGGGGCCAGAGATACGCAGTATTTT. Translating it yields CASSEAWSSGGARDTQYF.

The genes are TRBV19 and TRBJ1-6; 7 bases fit TRBD1. Germline CDR1 and CDR2: LNHDA and SQIVND (reference sequence). The CDR3 runs 15 residues. The junction had 9 bases not matched to a gene; V was cut back by 5 bases and J by 8 bases. The CDR3 sequence is CASSARQGYYSPLHF. In DNA, the CDR3 is TGTGCCAGTAGTGCGCGACAGGGCTACTATTCACCCCTCCACTTT.

The V and J genes are TRBV27 and TRBJ2-3; D call uncertain. The CDR3 contains 14 residues. Germline loops: CDR1 MNHEY, CDR2 SMNVEV (reference sequence). With 6 bases removed from V and 5 bases from J, the gap between germline ends came to 15 bases. CDR3 residues: CASRPPTARDTQYF. In DNA, the CDR3 is TGTGCCAGCAGACCCCCCACTGCTAGAGATACGCAGTATTTT.

This chain connects TRBV7-9 to TRBJ2-2; perhaps D is TRBD1 or TRBD2 (5 bases each). This CDR3 has 15 amino acids. Germline loops: CDR1 SEHNR, CDR2 FQNEAQ (reference sequence). Trimming left V 1 base short and J 10 bases short, with 16 bases between. CDR3 sequence: CASSLGSGPTEELFF. DNA for the CDR3: TGTGCCAGCAGCTTAGGATCGGGACCGACGGAGGAGCTGTTTTTT.

This clonotype showed up just a few times. The genes are TRBV15 and TRBJ2-2; D remains unclear. Germline V gene sequence: CDR1 LNHNV, CDR2 YYDKDF (reference sequence). V shed 2 bases and J shed 8 bases, with 9 bases lying between them. This CDR3 has 13 residues. In DNA, the CDR3 is TGTGCCACCAGCAGACCCACTAAAGGGGAGCTGTTTTTT. This gives the protein CATSRPTKGELFF. The whole variable domain, filled in from reference TRBV15 and TRBJ2-2, reads DAMVIQNPRYQVTQFGKPVTLSCSQTLNHNVMYWYQQKSSQAPKLLFHYYDKDFNNEADTPDNFQSRRPNTSFCFLDIRSPGLGDTAMYLCATSRPTKGELFFGEGSRLTVL.

The chain has TRBV29-1 and TRBJ2-3; the match to TRBD2 covers 11 bases. CDR1 and CDR2 (germline): SQVTM, ANQGSEA. After removal of 2 bases from V and 4 bases from J, the junction contained 14 bases not matched to a gene. The CDR3 length is 18 residues. The CDR3 DNA reads TGCAGCGTTGAATTCCGTAGCGGGAGGGCCTTACTTGCAGATACGCAGTATTTT. Translated, it gives CSVEFRSGRALLADTQYF.

The chain links TRBV7-9 to TRBJ2-6; D is uncertain. The CDR3 runs to 15 residues. V was clipped by 6 bases and J by 1 base, with 10 bases between them. In germline, CDR1 is SEHNR, CDR2 FQNEAQ (reference sequence). CDR3 in DNA: TGTGCCAGCAGTTCAACCTGGTCTGGGGCCAACGTCCTGACTTTC. It encodes CASSSTWSGANVLTF.

V usage is TRBV15 and J usage is TRBJ2-7, with TRBD2 identical over 10 bases. CDR3 length: 17 residues. Germline CDR1 reads LNHNV; CDR2 reads YYDKDF (reference sequence). V shed 3 bases, J shed 0 bases, and the junction held 8 bases outside the gene matches. CDR3: CATSSGLAEYPSYEQYF. In nucleotides, the CDR3 is TGTGCCACCAGCAGCGGACTAGCGGAATACCCCTCCTACGAGCAGTACTTC.

This clonotype occurred a few times. J is TRBJ2-3 and V is TRBV5-6; D remains unclear. V was trimmed by 4 bases and J by 5 bases, leaving 11 bases between them. Per germline, CDR1 SGHDT and CDR2 YYEEEE. This CDR3 region has 13 residues. The CDR3, as DNA: TGTGCCAGCAGCCCGGGCTTCCGAGATACGCAGTATTTT. It translates to CASSPGFRDTQYF.

This chain joins TRBV7-9 and TRBJ1-1; D is undetermined. This CDR3 spans 13 amino acids. Germline CDR1 and CDR2: SEHNR and FQNEAQ (reference sequence). The V and J ends lost 0 bases and 5 bases respectively, with 7 bases between them. DNA for the CDR3: TGTGCCAGCAGCTTAGCGACCCAGACTGAAGCTTTCTTT. It specifies CASSLATQTEAFF.

The chain recombines TRBV7-8 with TRBJ2-7; perhaps TRBD1 as D (6 bases). Trimming took off 5 bases at V and 0 bases at J, with 11 bases between the two ends. The V gene's germline CDR1 is SGHVS and CDR2 FQNEAQ. The CDR3 extends over 14 amino acids. The CDR3 nucleotides are TGTGCCAGCAGCCAATACAGGGACTCCTACGAGCAGTACTTC. The encoded protein is CASSQYRDSYEQYF.

The chain has TRBV4-3 and TRBJ1-1, with 9 nucleotides matching TRBD1. Trimming removed 3 bases from V and 2 bases from J; junction bases left unmatched: 4. The CDR3 totals 15 residues. Per germline, CDR1 LGHNA and CDR2 YSLEER. The CDR3 DNA reads TGCGCCAGCAGCCAGGGGACAGGGCCAAACACTGAAGCTTTCTTT. Residues: CASSQGTGPNTEAFF.

This clonotype was seen many times. The chain couples TRBV7-8 to TRBJ2-3; 7 bases fit TRBD2. This CDR3 spans 15 amino acids. CDR1 and CDR2 from the germline V gene are SGHVS and FQNEAQ. Trimming cost V 5 bases and J 2 bases; bases outside gene matches: 7. In nucleotides, the CDR3 is TGTGCCAGCAGCCTCTGGGGGGGTATCACAGATACGCAGTATTTT. Translating it yields CASSLWGGITDTQYF. The variable domain in full, completed from reference TRBV7-8 and TRBJ2-3, reads GAGVSQSPRYKVAKRGQDVALRCDPISGHVSLFWYQQALGQGPEFLTYFQNEAQLDKSGLPSDRFFAERPEGSVSTLKIQRTQQEDSAVYLCASSLWGGITDTQYFGPGTRLTVL.

This clonotype was detected ten times or more. V and J are TRBV7-2 and TRBJ2-7, with D perhaps TRBD1 or TRBD2 (5 bases each). The CDR3 consists of 15 residues. Germline CDR1 and CDR2: SGHTA and FQGNSA. V was cut by 5 bases and J by 3 bases, with 17 bases left in between. DNA for the CDR3: TGTGCCAGCAGCCCCTGGGCGTCTGGGGGCTACGAGCAGTACTTC. Its translation is CASSPWASGGYEQYF.

The chain uses TRBV24-1 and TRBJ2-5; 8 bases align to TRBD1. V gave up 4 bases and J gave up 4 bases; unmatched junction bases: 7. The CDR3 is made up of 15 amino acids. Germline V gene lookup returns CDR1 KGHDR and CDR2 SFDVKD. CDR3 in DNA: TGTGCCACCAGTGACTTGACAGGGGCCGGAGAGACCCAGTACTTC. Amino acid sequence: CATSDLTGAGETQYF.

This clonotype was seen a few times. This chain uses TRBV5-5 with TRBJ2-1; D remains ambiguous. CDR1 is SGHKS, CDR2 YYEKEE, per germline (reference sequence). The V end lost 6 bases, the J end lost 4 bases, and 17 bases lay between the germline ends. The length of the CDR3 is 15 residues. CDR3 sequence: CASTVRIDRYNEQFF. CDR3 in DNA: TGTGCCAGCACCGTCAGGATTGATCGTTACAATGAGCAGTTCTTC.

The V and J genes are TRBV29-1 and TRBJ2-4, with D maybe TRBD1 (5 bases). The ends were cut back, 0 bases at V and 15 bases at J, with 18 bases in the middle. Germline lookup yields CDR1 SQVTM and CDR2 ANQGSEA. The CDR3 contains 13 residues. CDR3: CSVEDQLGASRYF. CDR3 in DNA: TGCAGCGTTGAAGATCAGCTAGGGGCCTCTCGGTACTTC.

This clonotype was counted at least ten times. V is TRBV15 and J is TRBJ2-7; TRBD1 aligns across 9 bases. The CDR3 has 14 residues. The J segment lost 1 base and the V segment lost 4 bases, leaving 2 bases of the junction unmatched. Per germline, CDR1 LNHNV and CDR2 YYDKDF (reference sequence). CDR3: CATSKTGGSYEQYF. The CDR3 region has the DNA TGTGCCACCAGCAAGACAGGGGGGTCCTACGAGCAGTACTTC.

This chain uses TRBV6-1 with TRBJ2-7, with a weak D call TRBD1 (6 bases). This CDR3 has 13 residues. Germline V lookup: CDR1 MNHNS, CDR2 SASEGT. V was shortened by 6 bases and J by 2 bases, with 11 bases between the two germline ends. The CDR3 DNA reads TGTGCCAGCAGGGAGCCAGGGGCCTACGAGCAGTACTTC. Translated: CASREPGAYEQYF.

The gene calls are TRBV6-2 or TRBV6-3 and TRBJ2-6; D assignment may be TRBD1 or TRBD2 (5 bases each). The CDR3 runs 15 residues. Trimming took 2 bases from V and 3 from J, leaving 8 bases between them. Germline V gene data show CDR1 as MNHEY and CDR2 as SVGEGT. This CDR3 is CASSYRGVGANVLTF. DNA for the CDR3: TGTGCCAGCAGTTACCGAGGGGTTGGGGCCAACGTCCTGACTTTC.

This clonotype was seen a few times. The chain recombines TRBV7-2 with TRBJ2-1; 10 nucleotides agree with TRBD2. The CDR3 is made up of 18 amino acids. After removal of 0 bases from V and 9 bases from J, the junction contained 14 bases not matched to a gene. The germline gives CDR1 SGHTA, CDR2 FQGNSA. CDR3 region: CASSLAAQRGGPISEQFF. DNA of the CDR3: TGTGCCAGCAGCTTAGCGGCCCAGCGGGGGGGCCCGATCTCTGAGCAGTTCTTC.

V gene TRBV27 combines with J gene TRBJ2-7; 8 nucleotides line up with TRBD1. With 3 bases clipped from V and 4 bases from J, the junction kept 5 bases outside the gene matches. The CDR3 is made up of 14 amino acids. CDR1 is MNHEY and CDR2 is SMNVEV in the germline V gene (reference sequence). CDR3 residues: CASSFSGQGYEQYF. The CDR3 DNA reads as TGTGCCAGCAGTTTTTCAGGACAGGGTTACGAGCAGTACTTC.

This chain connects TRBV20-1 to TRBJ2-7; TRBD2 agrees at 10 bases. CDR3 size: 14 residues. Germline CDR1 and CDR2: DFQATT and SNEGSKA (reference sequence). V was clipped by 1 base and J by 4 bases; unmatched bases: 4. The CDR3 DNA is TGCAGTGCTAGAGGTGGGACTAGCGAGTACGAGCAGTACTTC. Residues: CSARGGTSEYEQYF.